Shown below are 3 T cell receptor beta chains from a single sample sequenced in a study of blood T cell repertoires in COVID-19. Method: immunoSEQ multiplex PCR; TCRdb's copy keeps in-frame clones and lacks some. The data contain under 400,000 clones, more than 70% of them singletons. Sequenced: PBMCs or T cells enriched from blood (not recorded which). The receptors were sampled from a man aged 40-49 years in a cohort exposed to, infected with or recovered from COVID-19 (not recorded which).

In this sample, this clone turned up once. The chain joins TRBV5-1 to TRBJ2-1, with 7 bases fitting TRBD1. Unmatched junction bases numbered 6, after V lost 4 bases and J lost 5 bases. The germline V gene has CDR1 SGHRS and CDR2 YFSETQ. This CDR3 has 14 amino acids. CDR3 nucleotide sequence: TGCGCCAGCAGCCGGACAGGCGAAAACAATGAGCAGTTCTTC. Protein product: CASSRTGENNEQFF.

This rearrangement joins TRBV5-1 to TRBJ2-1; D unresolved. The CDR3 extends over 13 amino acids. V was shortened by 3 bases and J by 1 base, with 5 bases between the two germline ends. From germline, CDR1 is SGHRS and CDR2 YFSETQ. The CDR3 here is CASSSTSYNEQFF. CDR3 bases: TGCGCCAGCAGCTCGACTTCCTACAATGAGCAGTTCTTC. The full variable domain, rest sourced from reference TRBV5-1 and TRBJ2-1, is KAGVTQTPRYLIKTRGQQVTLSCSPISGHRSVSWYQQTPGQGLQFLFEYFSETQRNKGNFPGRFSGRQFSNSRSEMNVSTLELGDSALYLCASSSTSYNEQFFGPGTRLTVL.

The chain employs TRBV4-1 and TRBJ1-2; TRBD1 matches 7 bases. Germline V lookup: CDR1 MGHRA, CDR2 YSYEKL. The CDR3 spans 14 residues. V trimming: 6 bases; J trimming: 5 bases; junction bases outside the gene matches: 9. CDR3 bases: TGCGCCAGCAGTCTTACCGGGACAGAGTATGGCTACACCTTC. The encoded protein is CASSLTGTEYGYTF.